The sample holds a few counts of the clone carrying this T cell receptor (beta chain). No antigen is known for it. This record belongs to a study of shared clonotypes between healthy human individuals. About the study: A couple of female and a few male donors aged 18 to 49 were enrolled. Per donor, three plates held CD4 naive cells, three held CD4 memory, two held CD8 naive and one held CD8 memory.

Per germline, CDR1 SGHVS and CDR2 FQNEAQ. V was trimmed by 4 bases and J by 4 bases, leaving 13 bases between them. This CDR3 region has 15 residues. Study outcomes and limitations: A limitation of the genetic and exposure-history diversity represented arose from few donors.

As defined, naive CD8 cells were CD45RO-negative and positively selected for CCR7, with terminally differentiated effector memory CD45RA+ cells excluded. Sequencing was performed with immunoSEQ multiplex PCR; in TCRdb, only in-frame clones are kept and a portion is missing. The data show more than 2 million clones, roughly 95% seen once. This receptor was identified in a man aged 18 to 30 in good health. The sequencing sample was made of naive CD8+ T cells sorted from blood. The chain joins TRBV7-8 to TRBJ1-4; tentatively, D is TRBD1 (6 bases). CDR3 in amino acids: CASSSLGQFNEKLFF. In nucleotides, the CDR3 is TGTGCCAGCAGCTCCTTAGGACAGTTTAATGAAAAACTGTTTTTT.